The 26 T cell receptor beta chains below all came from one sample that was sequenced in a study of blood T cell repertoires in COVID-19. Repertoires were generated with immunoSEQ multiplex PCR, while TCRdb's copy carries only in-frame clones and drops some. The sample lists about 410,000 clones, around 89% seen once, with approximately 1.5% in the top ten. The specimen sequenced was peripheral blood. The source of these receptors is a woman aged 40 to 55 with COVID-19, enrolled during active disease.

The rearrangement joins TRBV3-1 (or the pseudogene TRBV3-2) to TRBJ2-7; TRBD1 agrees at 7 bases. V lost 6 bases, J lost 3 bases, and 5 bases stayed unmatched. Germline V gives CDR1 LGHDT, CDR2 YNNKEL (reference sequence). The CDR3 consists of 13 residues. The CDR3 DNA reads TGTGCCAGCAGTCGACAGGGCGACTACGAGCAGTACTTC. Translating gives CASSRQGDYEQYF.

The V gene is TRBV27, the J gene TRBJ2-3, with 8 bases fitting TRBD2. The germline V gene encodes CDR1 MNHEY and CDR2 SMNVEV (reference sequence). V was pared by 2 bases and J by 0 bases, with 7 bases of the junction left unmatched. This CDR3 is 17 amino acids long. The CDR3 DNA follows: TGTGCCAGCAGTTTAAGGGTAGGCGGGGGGAGCACAGATACGCAGTATTTT. It translates to CASSLRVGGGSTDTQYF.

This chain joins TRBV5-1 and TRBJ1-5; 7 nucleotides agree with TRBD1. V shed 2 bases, J shed 5 bases, and the junction held 7 bases outside the gene matches. Per germline, CDR1 SGHRS and CDR2 YFSETQ. This CDR3 region has 15 residues. The CDR3 DNA sequence: TGCGCCAGCAGCTTAATAGGGGGCGAGGATCAGCCCCAGCATTTT. As protein: CASSLIGGEDQPQHF. Full variable domain (remainder filled in from reference TRBV5-1 and TRBJ1-5): KAGVTQTPRYLIKTRGQQVTLSCSPISGHRSVSWYQQTPGQGLQFLFEYFSETQRNKGNFPGRFSGRQFSNSRSEMNVSTLELGDSALYLCASSLIGGEDQPQHFGDGTRLSIL.

This clone came up once. The V and J genes are TRBV19 and TRBJ2-7; 10 positions agree with TRBD2. CDR3 length: 15 residues. V shed 2 bases, J shed 4 bases, and the junction held 5 bases outside the gene matches. From germline, CDR1 is LNHDA and CDR2 SQIVND (reference sequence). The DNA for the CDR3 is TGTGCCAGTAGTATAACAGCGGGGGGGCTGTACGAGCAGTACTTC. Translating it yields CASSITAGGLYEQYF.

The chain carries TRBV28 and TRBJ2-7, with TRBD1 matching 9 bases. J was trimmed by 5 bases and V by 7 bases; bases with no gene match: 9. Germline CDR1 reads MDHEN; CDR2 reads SYDVKM. The CDR3 sequence is 14 residues long. The CDR3 protein is CASIGGDRVNEQYF. The CDR3 nucleotides read TGTGCCAGCATTGGGGGGGACAGGGTCAACGAGCAGTACTTC.

The gene calls are TRBV5-6 and TRBJ1-6; 7 nucleotides line up with TRBD1. The CDR3 sequence is 18 residues long. The junction had 10 bases not matched to a gene; V was cut back by 0 bases and J by 4 bases. Germline loops: CDR1 SGHDT, CDR2 YYEEEE. The CDR3 loop is CASSLVADRETYNSPLHF. DNA of the CDR3: TGTGCCAGCAGCTTGGTCGCAGACAGGGAAACTTATAATTCACCCCTCCACTTT.

The chain links TRBV28 to TRBJ1-1, with 10 bases fitting TRBD1. Germline-derived CDR1 and CDR2 are MDHEN and SYDVKM. The CDR3 has 14 residues. The junction had 5 bases not matched to a gene; V was cut back by 9 bases and J by 1 base. The CDR3 nucleotides read TGTGCCAGTGCGGGACAGGGGAGGAACACTGAAGCTTTCTTT. It encodes CASAGQGRNTEAFF.

The chain carries TRBV7-9 and TRBJ1-4; D gene ambiguous. V lost 4 bases and J 6 bases, leaving 15 bases between the germline ends. This CDR3 is 15 amino acids long. Germline V gene lookup returns CDR1 SEHNR and CDR2 FQNEAQ (reference sequence). The chain's CDR3 is CASSSLRIRDEKLFF. The CDR3 DNA is TGTGCCAGCAGCTCCCTCAGGATCAGAGATGAAAAACTGTTTTTT.

The rearrangement links TRBV19 to TRBJ2-4, with no clear D. Germline V gene sequence: CDR1 LNHDA, CDR2 SQIVND (reference sequence). V was trimmed by 4 bases and J by 0 bases, leaving 7 bases between them. This CDR3 has 14 residues. The CDR3 loop is CASSNYPAKNIQYF. As DNA, the CDR3 is TGTGCCAGTAGTAACTACCCAGCCAAAAACATTCAGTACTTC.

This chain links TRBV18 with TRBJ1-1; weak D call: TRBD1 (6 bases). The germline V gene encodes CDR1 KGHSH and CDR2 LQKENI. The CDR3 totals 14 residues. The V end was cut by 3 bases, the J end by 1 base, with 9 bases between. CDR3 bases: TGTGCCAGCTCACCGGTGACAGGGAACACTGAAGCTTTCTTT. Protein: CASSPVTGNTEAFF.

This clone came up a few times. This chain joins TRBV27 and TRBJ1-1; D is perhaps TRBD1 (5 bases). CDR1 and CDR2 (germline): MNHEY, SMNVEV (reference sequence). Trimming removed 5 bases from V and 2 bases from J, with 9 bases in between. The CDR3 has 13 amino acids. Here the CDR3 reads CASSNRGNTEAFF. Here the CDR3 DNA reads TGTGCCAGCAGTAATAGGGGTAACACTGAAGCTTTCTTT.

The genes are TRBV2 and TRBJ1-1; the D is unclear. Germline assignment: CDR1 SNHLY and CDR2 FYNNEI. The CDR3 runs to 16 residues. V was shortened by 3 bases and J by 2 bases, with 16 bases between the two germline ends. The CDR3 loop reads CASSEGVTQYNTEAFF. CDR3 DNA sequence: TGTGCCAGCAGTGAGGGCGTAACCCAATATAACACTGAAGCTTTCTTT. Looking up the rest from reference TRBV2 and TRBJ1-1 gives the full variable domain: EPEVTQTPSHQVTQMGQEVILRCVPISNHLYFYWYRQILGQKVEFLVSFYNNEISEKSEIFDDQFSVERPDGSNFTLKIRSTKLEDSAMYFCASSEGVTQYNTEAFFGQGTRLTVV.

CDR3 in DNA: TGCGCCAGCAGCCGACAGGGGTTCTCTGGAAACACCATATATTTT. Residues: CASSRQGFSGNTIYF. The gene calls are TRBV4-3 and TRBJ1-3, with 8 bases matching TRBD1. The V and J ends lost 4 bases and 0 bases, in that order; junction bases with no gene match: 2. The CDR3 consists of 15 residues. Germline CDR1 reads LGHNA; CDR2 reads YSLEER.

The rearrangement joins TRBV5-1 to TRBJ2-7, with a tentative D call TRBD1 (6 bases). V was cut by 3 bases and J by 4 bases, with 14 bases left in between. The CDR3 contains 14 residues. CDR1 and CDR2 from the germline V gene are SGHRS and YFSETQ. The CDR3 nucleotides read TGCGCCAGCAGCTCTATACAGGGTGCGTACGAGCAGTACTTC. Amino acid sequence: CASSSIQGAYEQYF.

The genes are TRBV2 and TRBJ2-7; possible D gene TRBD2, 6 bases. Trimming cost V 5 bases and J 2 bases, with 13 bases left between them. The CDR3 consists of 14 residues. Germline V gene data show CDR1 as SNHLY and CDR2 as FYNNEI. The CDR3 DNA reads TGTGCCAGCAGTCCGACGGGGGTGACCTACGAGCAGTACTTC. It is translated as CASSPTGVTYEQYF.

The chain combines TRBV3-1 (or the pseudogene TRBV3-2) with TRBJ2-5; a possible D gene is TRBD1 (6 bases). Germline V gene lookup returns CDR1 LGHDT and CDR2 YNNKEL (reference sequence). The CDR3 is made up of 12 amino acids. V dropped 4 bases and J dropped 9 bases, with 12 bases sitting between them. The chain's CDR3 is CASSPNAGAQYF. CDR3 sequence (DNA): TGTGCCAGCAGCCCCAACGCAGGGGCCCAGTACTTC.

The V call is TRBV7-9, the J call TRBJ2-1; TRBD2 agrees at 11 bases. Trimming cost V 5 bases and J 5 bases; bases outside gene matches: 5. Per the germline V gene, CDR1 is SEHNR and CDR2 is FQNEAQ (reference sequence). The CDR3 is 15 residues long. CDR3 residues: CASSPTSGRHNEQFF. The CDR3 coding sequence is TGTGCCAGCAGCCCCACTAGCGGGAGACACAATGAGCAGTTCTTC.

CDR3 in DNA: TGTGCTAGTGGTCAACTCTCGGACGCTCTCGGGAGGGCTGAAGCTTTCTTT. Its translation is CASGQLSDALGRAEAFF. This rearrangement joins TRBV12-5 to TRBJ1-1; D unclear. V was trimmed by 5 bases and J by 6 bases, leaving 25 bases between them. Germline V gives CDR1 LGHNT, CDR2 FRNRAP. CDR3 length equals 17 residues.

This chain joins TRBV7-8 and TRBJ1-5; 10 bases are a match to TRBD1. The junction had 15 bases not matched to a gene; V was cut back by 5 bases and J by 2 bases. Per the germline V gene, CDR1 is SGHVS and CDR2 is FQNEAQ. The CDR3 extends over 19 amino acids. As DNA, the CDR3 is TGTGCCAGCAGCCACAAAGCGAGGGGACAGGGGTATGGCAATCAGCCCCAGCATTTT. Residues: CASSHKARGQGYGNQPQHF.

V is TRBV27 and J is TRBJ2-7; 7 bases match TRBD1. CDR1 is MNHEY and CDR2 is SMNVEV in the germline V gene (reference sequence). This CDR3 has 15 residues. With V trimmed by 3 bases and J by 5 bases, 10 bases remained unmatched. CDR3 in amino acids: CASSFLSDRVDEQYF. The DNA for the CDR3 is TGTGCCAGCAGTTTCCTTTCCGACAGGGTCGACGAGCAGTACTTC.

As DNA, the CDR3 is TGTGCCAGCTCTCAGAGCGCCGGGACAGTGAACACTGAAGCTTTCTTT. This gives the protein CASSQSAGTVNTEAFF. V and J are TRBV18 and TRBJ1-1; 7 bases agree with TRBD1. CDR3 size: 16 residues. Germline V lookup: CDR1 KGHSH, CDR2 LQKENI. V lost 6 bases and J lost 0; bases outside the gene matches: 10.

The rearrangement joins TRBV5-8 to TRBJ1-2; no clear D. There are 15 residues in the CDR3. Trimming left V 0 bases short and J 4 bases short, with 13 bases between. Germline CDR1 is SGHTS and CDR2 is YDEGEE. The CDR3 coding sequence is TGTGCCAGCAGCTTGGGGCGGGCGCGAGGCTATGGCTACACCTTC. It specifies CASSLGRARGYGYTF.

This chain uses TRBV2 with TRBJ1-4; no clear D gene. Trimming stripped 7 bases from V and 5 bases from J, with 11 bases between. This CDR3 has 13 amino acids. Germline CDR1 is SNHLY and CDR2 is FYNNEI. CDR3 residues: CASKKTGNEKLFF. As DNA, the CDR3 is TGTGCCAGCAAAAAGACCGGGAATGAAAAACTGTTTTTT.

J is TRBJ1-4 and V is TRBV15, with D tentatively TRBD1 (5 bases). Between the trimmed V and J ends, which lost 3 bases and 5 bases, there was a span of 7 bases. CDR1 and CDR2 from the germline V gene are LNHNV and YYDKDF (reference sequence). The CDR3 contains 13 residues. CDR3 residues: CATSRTENEKLFF. CDR3 bases: TGTGCCACCAGCAGGACAGAGAATGAAAAACTGTTTTTT.

In regard to this clone: The identical CDR3 is also encoded by other nucleotide sequences in the sample. The CDR3 sequence is CASTAGNYGYTF. The CDR3 region has the DNA TGTGCCAGTACTGCCGGGAACTATGGCTACACCTTC. V and J are TRBV19 and TRBJ1-2; no reliable D call. V was cut by 7 bases and J by 2 bases, with 8 bases left in between. Germline V CDR1 and CDR2: LNHDA, SQIVND (reference sequence). This CDR3 is 12 amino acids long.

J is TRBJ2-7 and V is TRBV5-1, with a weak D call TRBD1 (6 bases). V dropped 3 bases and J dropped 2 bases, with 15 bases sitting between them. The CDR3 consists of 15 residues. Germline CDR1 and CDR2: SGHRS and YFSETQ. DNA of the CDR3: TGCGCCAGCAGCTCGAGGGACAAACTGACCTACGAGCAGTACTTC. The encoded protein is CASSSRDKLTYEQYF.